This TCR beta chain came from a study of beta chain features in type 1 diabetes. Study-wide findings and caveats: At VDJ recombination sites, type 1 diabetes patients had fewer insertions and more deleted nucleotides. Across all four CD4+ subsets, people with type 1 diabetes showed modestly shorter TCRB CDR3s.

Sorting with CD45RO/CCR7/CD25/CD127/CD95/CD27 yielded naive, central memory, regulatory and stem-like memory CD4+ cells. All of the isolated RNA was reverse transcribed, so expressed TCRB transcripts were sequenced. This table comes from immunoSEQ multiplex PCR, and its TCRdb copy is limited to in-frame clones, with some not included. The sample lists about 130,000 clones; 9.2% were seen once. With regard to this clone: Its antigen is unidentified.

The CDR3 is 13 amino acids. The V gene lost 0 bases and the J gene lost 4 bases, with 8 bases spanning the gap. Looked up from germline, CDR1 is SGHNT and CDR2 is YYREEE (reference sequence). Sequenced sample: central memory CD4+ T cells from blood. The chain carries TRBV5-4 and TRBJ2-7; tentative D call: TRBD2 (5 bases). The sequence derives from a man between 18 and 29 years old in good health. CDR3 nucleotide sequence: TGTGCCAGCAGCTTGGTCACGGGATACGAGCAGTACTTC. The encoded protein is CASSLVTGYEQYF. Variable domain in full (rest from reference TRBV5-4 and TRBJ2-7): ETGVTQSPTHLIKTRGQQVTLRCSSQSGHNTVSWYQQALGQGPQFIFQYYREEENGRGNFPPRFSGLQFPNYSSELNVNALELDDSALYLCASSLVTGYEQYFGPGTRLTVT.